The entry below gives a single TCR beta chain sequence along with its context. The data derive from a study of blood T cell repertoires in COVID-19. Across the study: Two negative PCRs, clearance, or symptom resolution had been documented for recovered Cohort 3 donors. The analysed material was cDNA or gDNA that came from T cells, B-cell-depleted T cells, or PBMCs.

Data came from immunoSEQ multiplex PCR; TCRdb stores just in-frame clones and leaves some out. The sample carries 200,000 to 250,000 clones, around 85% recorded once. With 0 bases removed from V and 3 bases from J, the gap between germline ends came to 14 bases. The germline V gene encodes CDR1 LGHNA and CDR2 YNFKEQ. This CDR3 has 16 residues. Grouping used clinical history reported by participants in a survey and questionnaire. The receptor's source is a woman aged 45-60 years in a cohort exposed to, infected with or recovered from COVID-19 (not recorded which). Source material: PBMCs or T cells enriched from blood (not recorded which). This chain uses TRBV4-2 with TRBJ1-2; possible D gene TRBD1, 6 bases. The CDR3 DNA reads as TGTGCCAGCAGCCAAGATTTCACAGGGTCCGACTATGGCTACACCTTC. Its translation: CASSQDFTGSDYGYTF.